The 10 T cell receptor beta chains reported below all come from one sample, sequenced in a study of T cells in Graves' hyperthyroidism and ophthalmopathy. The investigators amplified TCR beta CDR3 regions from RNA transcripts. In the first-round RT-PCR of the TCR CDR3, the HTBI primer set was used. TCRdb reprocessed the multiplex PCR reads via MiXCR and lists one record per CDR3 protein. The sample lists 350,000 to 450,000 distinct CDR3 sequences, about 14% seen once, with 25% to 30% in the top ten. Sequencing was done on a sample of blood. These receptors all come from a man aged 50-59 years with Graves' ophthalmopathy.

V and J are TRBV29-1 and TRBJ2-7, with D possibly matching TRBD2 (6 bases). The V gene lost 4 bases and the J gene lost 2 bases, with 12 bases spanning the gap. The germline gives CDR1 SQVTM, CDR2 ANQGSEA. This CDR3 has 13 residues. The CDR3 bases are TGCAGCGTTGGGCCTAGCGAGACCTACGAGCAGTACTTC. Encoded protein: CSVGPSETYEQYF.

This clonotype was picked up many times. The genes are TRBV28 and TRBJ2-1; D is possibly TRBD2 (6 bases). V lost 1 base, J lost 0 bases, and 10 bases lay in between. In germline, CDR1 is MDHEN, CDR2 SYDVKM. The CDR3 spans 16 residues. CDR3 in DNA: TGTGCCAGCAGTTTATCCCTGACTAGCTCCTACAATGAGCAGTTCTTC. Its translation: CASSLSLTSSYNEQFF.

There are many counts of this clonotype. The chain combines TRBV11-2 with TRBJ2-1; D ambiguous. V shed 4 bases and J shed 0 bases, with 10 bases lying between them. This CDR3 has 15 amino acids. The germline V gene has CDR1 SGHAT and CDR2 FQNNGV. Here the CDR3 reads CASSYTQSSYNEQFF. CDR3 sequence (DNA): TGTGCCAGCAGCTATACACAGAGCTCCTACAATGAGCAGTTCTTC. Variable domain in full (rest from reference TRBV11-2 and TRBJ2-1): EAGVAQSPRYKIIEKRQSVAFWCNPISGHATLYWYQQILGQGPKLLIQFQNNGVVDDSQLPKDRFSAERLKGVDSTLKIQPAKLEDSAVYLCASSYTQSSYNEQFFGPGTRLTVL.

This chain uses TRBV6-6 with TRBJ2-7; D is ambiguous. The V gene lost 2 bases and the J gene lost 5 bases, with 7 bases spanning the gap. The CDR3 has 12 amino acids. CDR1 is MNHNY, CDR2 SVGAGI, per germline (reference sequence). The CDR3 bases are TGTGCCAGCAGTTACGGCTCTGACGAGCAGTACTTC. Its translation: CASSYGSDEQYF.

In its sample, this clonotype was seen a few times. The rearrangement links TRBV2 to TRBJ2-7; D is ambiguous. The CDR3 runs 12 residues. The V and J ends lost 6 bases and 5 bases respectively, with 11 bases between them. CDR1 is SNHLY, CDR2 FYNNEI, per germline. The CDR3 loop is CASRPGPHEQYF. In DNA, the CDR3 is TGTGCCAGCAGACCGGGCCCTCACGAGCAGTACTTC.

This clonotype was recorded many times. The CDR3 bases are TGCAGTGCTAGAGATCCGTTGAGCGGGAGAGGAGCCAAAAACATTCAGTACTTC. As protein: CSARDPLSGRGAKNIQYF. The chain recombines TRBV20-1 with TRBJ2-4; 8 nucleotides match TRBD2. CDR3 length: 18 residues. Germline CDR1 DFQATT, CDR2 SNEGSKA (reference sequence). V gave up 0 bases and J gave up 0 bases; unmatched junction bases: 10.

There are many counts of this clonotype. CDR3 sequence: CASSQEGTSDTQYF. Written as DNA, the CDR3 is TGCGCCAGCAGCCAAGAGGGTACCTCGGATACGCAGTATTTT. The chain recombines TRBV4-1 with TRBJ2-3; D call uncertain. V lost 0 bases and J 6 bases, leaving 10 bases between the germline ends. CDR1 is MGHRA and CDR2 is YSYEKL in the germline V gene. The CDR3 covers 14 residues.

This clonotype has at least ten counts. The CDR3 nucleotides read TGTGCCAGCAGTTTAGGAGCCGATTCCTACGAGCAGTACTTC. It yields the protein CASSLGADSYEQYF. V gene TRBV27 combines with J gene TRBJ2-7; D is uncertain. The CDR3 is 14 residues long. Looked up from germline, CDR1 is MNHEY and CDR2 is SMNVEV (reference sequence). Trimming left V 2 bases short and J 1 base short, with 9 bases between.

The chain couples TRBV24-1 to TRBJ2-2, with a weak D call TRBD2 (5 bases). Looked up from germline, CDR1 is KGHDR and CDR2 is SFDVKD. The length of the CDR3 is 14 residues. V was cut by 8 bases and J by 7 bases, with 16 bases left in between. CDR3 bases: TGTGCCACCACCGGATCCCGGGATGGCGGGGAGCTGTTTTTT. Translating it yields CATTGSRDGGELFF.

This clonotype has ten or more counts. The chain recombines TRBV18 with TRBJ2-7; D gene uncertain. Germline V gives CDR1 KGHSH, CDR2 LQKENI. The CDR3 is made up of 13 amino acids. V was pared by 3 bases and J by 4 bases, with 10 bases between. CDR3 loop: CASSPGPTYEQYF. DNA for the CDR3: TGTGCCAGCTCACCCGGACCGACTTACGAGCAGTACTTC.